This T cell receptor beta chain derives from a study of cytomegalovirus exposure and HLA in healthy donors. As for the study in general: From donors who were HLA-typed, an early data release held around 80 million unique TCRs.

The PCR was carried out with 60 Vbeta primers and 13 Jbeta primers. Clones were sequenced by immunoSEQ multiplex PCR, and TCRdb holds only the in-frame ones, with some missing. The table records roughly 120,000 clones, 65% to 80% of them present only once. A note on this clone: Its target is unknown.

Study-wide points: With further analysis later on, most CMV-associated TCR beta chains appeared HLA-restricted. Later genetic work tied a missense DCLRE1C variant to beta-chain V and J trimming.

The receptor was derived from a man aged 30 to 45 in good health and CMV-seropositive. The sequenced sample was PBMCs.

Here the CDR3 reads CASSRRPGTSVFHEQYF. CDR3 nucleotide sequence: TGCGCCAGCAGCCGGAGGCCCGGGACTAGCGTTTTCCACGAGCAGTACTTC. The V call is TRBV5-1, the J call TRBJ2-7; 10 positions match TRBD2. The V and J ends lost 4 bases and 5 bases, in that order; junction bases with no gene match: 15. The CDR3 spans 17 residues. CDR1 and CDR2 (germline): SGHRS, YFSETQ.